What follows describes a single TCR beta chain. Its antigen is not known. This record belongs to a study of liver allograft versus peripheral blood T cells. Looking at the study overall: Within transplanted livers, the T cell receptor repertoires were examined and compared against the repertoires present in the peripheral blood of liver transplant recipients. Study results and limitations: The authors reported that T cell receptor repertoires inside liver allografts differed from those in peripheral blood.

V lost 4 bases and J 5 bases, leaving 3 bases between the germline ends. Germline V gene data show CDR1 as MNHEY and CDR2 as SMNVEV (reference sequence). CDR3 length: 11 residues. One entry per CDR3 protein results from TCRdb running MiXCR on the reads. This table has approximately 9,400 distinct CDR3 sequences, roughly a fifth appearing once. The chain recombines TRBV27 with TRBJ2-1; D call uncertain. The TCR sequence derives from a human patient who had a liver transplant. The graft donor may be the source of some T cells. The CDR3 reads CASSSHNEQFF. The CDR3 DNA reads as TGTGCCAGCAGTTCGCACAATGAGCAGTTCTTC.